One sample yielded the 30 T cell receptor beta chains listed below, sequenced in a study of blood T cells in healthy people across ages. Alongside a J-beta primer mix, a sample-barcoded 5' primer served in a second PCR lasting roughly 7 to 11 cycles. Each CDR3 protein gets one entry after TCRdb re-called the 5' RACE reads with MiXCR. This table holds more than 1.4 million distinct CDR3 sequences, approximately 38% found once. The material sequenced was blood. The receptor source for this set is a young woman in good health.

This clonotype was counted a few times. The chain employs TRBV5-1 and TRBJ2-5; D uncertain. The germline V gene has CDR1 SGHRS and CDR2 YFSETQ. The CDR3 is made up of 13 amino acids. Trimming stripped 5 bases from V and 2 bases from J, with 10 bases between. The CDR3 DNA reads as TGCGCCAGCAGAGTATCAGCTCAAGAGACCCAGTACTTC. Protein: CASRVSAQETQYF.

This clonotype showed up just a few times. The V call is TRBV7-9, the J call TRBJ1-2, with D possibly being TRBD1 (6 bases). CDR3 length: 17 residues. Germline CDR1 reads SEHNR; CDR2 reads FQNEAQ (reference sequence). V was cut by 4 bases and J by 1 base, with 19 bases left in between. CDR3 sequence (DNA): TGTGCCAGCAGCTCTTGGACAGCCCCTCGGAGTAACTATGGCTACACCTTC. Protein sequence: CASSSWTAPRSNYGYTF.

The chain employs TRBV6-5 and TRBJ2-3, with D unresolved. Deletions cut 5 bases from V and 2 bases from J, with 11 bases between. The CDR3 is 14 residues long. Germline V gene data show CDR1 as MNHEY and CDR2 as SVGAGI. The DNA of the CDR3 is TGTGCCAGCAGTCTCTTTCCTCCCACAGATACGCAGTATTTT. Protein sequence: CASSLFPPTDTQYF.

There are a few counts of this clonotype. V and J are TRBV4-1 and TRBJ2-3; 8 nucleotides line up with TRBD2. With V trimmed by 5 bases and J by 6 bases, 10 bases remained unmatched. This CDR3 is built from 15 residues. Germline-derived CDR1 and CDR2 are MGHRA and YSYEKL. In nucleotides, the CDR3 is TGCGCCAGCAGCTTTAAAGGGTCTAGCGGGGATACGCAGTATTTT. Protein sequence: CASSFKGSSGDTQYF.

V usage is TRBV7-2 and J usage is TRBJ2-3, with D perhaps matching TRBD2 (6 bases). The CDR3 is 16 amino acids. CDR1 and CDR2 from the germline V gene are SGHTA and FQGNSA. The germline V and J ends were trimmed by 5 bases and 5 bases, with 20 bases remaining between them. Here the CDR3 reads CASSNPGLADRDTQYF. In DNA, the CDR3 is TGTGCCAGCAGCAACCCCGGCTTAGCGGATAGAGATACGCAGTATTTT.

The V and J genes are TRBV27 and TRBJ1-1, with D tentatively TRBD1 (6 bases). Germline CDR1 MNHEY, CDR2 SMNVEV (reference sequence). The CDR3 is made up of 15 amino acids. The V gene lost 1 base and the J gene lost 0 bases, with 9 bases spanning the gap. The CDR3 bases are TGTGCCAGCAGTTTATGGCAGGGGTTGAACACTGAAGCTTTCTTT. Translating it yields CASSLWQGLNTEAFF.

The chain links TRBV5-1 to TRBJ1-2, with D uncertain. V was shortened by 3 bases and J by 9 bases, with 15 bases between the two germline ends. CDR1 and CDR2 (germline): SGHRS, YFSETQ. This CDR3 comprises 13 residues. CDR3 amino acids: CASSWSWPASYTF. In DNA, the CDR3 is TGCGCCAGCAGCTGGAGTTGGCCGGCAAGCTACACCTTC.

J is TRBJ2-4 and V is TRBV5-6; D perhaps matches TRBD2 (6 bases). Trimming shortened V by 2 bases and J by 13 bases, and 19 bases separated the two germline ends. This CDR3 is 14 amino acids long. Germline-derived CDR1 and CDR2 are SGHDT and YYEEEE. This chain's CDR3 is CASSLRNYRREQYF. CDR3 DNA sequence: TGTGCCAGCAGCTTAAGAAACTACAGACGGGAGCAGTACTTC.

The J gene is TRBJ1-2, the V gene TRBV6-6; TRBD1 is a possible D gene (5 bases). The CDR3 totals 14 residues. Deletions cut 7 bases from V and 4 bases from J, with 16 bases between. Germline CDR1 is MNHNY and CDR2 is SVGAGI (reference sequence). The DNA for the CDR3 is TGTGCCAGCATCTCAGGGTCGGGGCTCTATGGCTACACCTTC. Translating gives CASISGSGLYGYTF.

As DNA, the CDR3 is TGTGCCAGCAGTTTAAAGGAGTTCTATGGCTACACCTTC. Amino acid sequence: CASSLKEFYGYTF. The J gene is TRBJ1-2, the V gene TRBV28; D is unclear. The ends were cut back, 2 bases at V and 4 bases at J, with 8 bases in the middle. CDR1 is MDHEN, CDR2 SYDVKM, per germline. The CDR3 consists of 13 residues.

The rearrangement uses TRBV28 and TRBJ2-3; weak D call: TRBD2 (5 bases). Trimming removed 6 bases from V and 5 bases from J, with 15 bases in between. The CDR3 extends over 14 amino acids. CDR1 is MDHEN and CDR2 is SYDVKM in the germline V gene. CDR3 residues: CASRRAGRGDTQYF. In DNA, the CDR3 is TGTGCCAGCAGAAGGGCGGGTCGAGGAGATACGCAGTATTTT.

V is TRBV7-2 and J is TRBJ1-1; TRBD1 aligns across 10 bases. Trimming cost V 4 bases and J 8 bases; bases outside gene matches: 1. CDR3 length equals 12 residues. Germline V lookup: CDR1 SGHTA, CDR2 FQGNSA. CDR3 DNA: TGTGCCAGCAGCTGGGGACAGGGGGAAGCTTTCTTT. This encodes CASSWGQGEAFF.

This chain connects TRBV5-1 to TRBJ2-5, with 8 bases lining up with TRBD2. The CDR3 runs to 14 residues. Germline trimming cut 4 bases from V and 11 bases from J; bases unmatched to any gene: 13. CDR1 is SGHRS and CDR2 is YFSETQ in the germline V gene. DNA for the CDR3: TGCGCCAGCAGCCGGGGGGGCGGGGACAATGAGCAGTACTTC. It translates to CASSRGGGDNEQYF.

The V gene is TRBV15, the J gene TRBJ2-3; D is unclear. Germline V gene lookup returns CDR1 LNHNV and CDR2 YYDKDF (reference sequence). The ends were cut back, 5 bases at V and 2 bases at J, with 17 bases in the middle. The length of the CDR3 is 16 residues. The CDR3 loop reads CATSEDGVGYTDTQYF. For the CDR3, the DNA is TGTGCCACCAGCGAAGACGGAGTCGGTTACACAGATACGCAGTATTTT.

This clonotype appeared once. The CDR3 spells CSANGNTEAFF. In DNA form, the CDR3 reads TGTAGTGCGAACGGTAACACTGAAGCTTTCTTT. This chain joins TRBV30 and TRBJ1-1; D unresolved. This CDR3 has 11 residues. In germline, CDR1 is GTSNPN, CDR2 SVGIG (reference sequence).

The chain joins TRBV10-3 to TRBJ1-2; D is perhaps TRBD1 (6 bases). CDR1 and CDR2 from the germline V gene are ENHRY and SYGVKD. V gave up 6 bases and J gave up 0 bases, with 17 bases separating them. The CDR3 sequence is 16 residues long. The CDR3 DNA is TGTGCCATCAGCGATCTCGCAGGGGAGGCTAACTATGGCTACACCTTC. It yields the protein CAISDLAGEANYGYTF.

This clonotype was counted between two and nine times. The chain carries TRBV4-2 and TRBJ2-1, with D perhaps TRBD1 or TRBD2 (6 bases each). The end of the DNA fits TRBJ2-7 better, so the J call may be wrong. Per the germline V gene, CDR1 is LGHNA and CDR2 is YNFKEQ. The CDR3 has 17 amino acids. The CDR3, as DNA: TGTGCCAGCAGCCAAGATACGGGGGCCACCGTTGACAATGAGCAGTACTTC. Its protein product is CASSQDTGATVDNEQYF.

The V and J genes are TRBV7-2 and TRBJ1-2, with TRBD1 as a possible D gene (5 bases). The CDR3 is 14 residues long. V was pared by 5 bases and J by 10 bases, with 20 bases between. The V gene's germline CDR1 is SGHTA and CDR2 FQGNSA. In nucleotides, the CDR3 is TGTGCCAGCAGCGCGGGACCGCCGCGGTCTCCCTACACCTTC. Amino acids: CASSAGPPRSPYTF.

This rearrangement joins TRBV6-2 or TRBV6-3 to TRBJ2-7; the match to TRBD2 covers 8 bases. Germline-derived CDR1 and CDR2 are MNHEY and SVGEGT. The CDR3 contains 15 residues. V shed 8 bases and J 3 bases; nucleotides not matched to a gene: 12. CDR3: CASREGLAGNYEQYF. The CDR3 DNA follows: TGTGCCAGCCGAGAGGGGCTAGCGGGCAACTACGAGCAGTACTTC.

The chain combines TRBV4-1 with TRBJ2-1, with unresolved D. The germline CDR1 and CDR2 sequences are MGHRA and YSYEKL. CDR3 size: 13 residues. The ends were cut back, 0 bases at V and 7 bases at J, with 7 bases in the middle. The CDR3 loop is CASSQDMVNEQFF. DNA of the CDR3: TGCGCCAGCAGCCAAGATATGGTGAATGAGCAGTTCTTC.

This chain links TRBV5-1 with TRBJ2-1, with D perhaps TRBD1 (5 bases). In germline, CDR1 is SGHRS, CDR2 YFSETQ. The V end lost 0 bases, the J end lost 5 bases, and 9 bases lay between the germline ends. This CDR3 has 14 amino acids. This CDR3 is CASSLVGAHNEQFF. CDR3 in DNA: TGCGCCAGCAGCTTGGTAGGGGCCCACAATGAGCAGTTCTTC.

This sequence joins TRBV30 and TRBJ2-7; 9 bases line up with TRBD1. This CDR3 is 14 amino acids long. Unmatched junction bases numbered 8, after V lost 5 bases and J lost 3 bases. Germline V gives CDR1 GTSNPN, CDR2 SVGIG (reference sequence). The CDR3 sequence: CAWSPGQGFYEQYF. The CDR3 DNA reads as TGTGCCTGGTCGCCGGGACAGGGCTTCTACGAGCAGTACTTC.

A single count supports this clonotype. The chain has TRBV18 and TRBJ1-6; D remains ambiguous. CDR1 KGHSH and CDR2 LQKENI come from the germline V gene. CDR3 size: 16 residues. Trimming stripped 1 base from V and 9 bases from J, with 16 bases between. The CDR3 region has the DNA TGTGCCAGCTCACCACTGGGGTGGGTCTTAGGTTCACCCCTCCACTTT. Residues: CASSPLGWVLGSPLHF.

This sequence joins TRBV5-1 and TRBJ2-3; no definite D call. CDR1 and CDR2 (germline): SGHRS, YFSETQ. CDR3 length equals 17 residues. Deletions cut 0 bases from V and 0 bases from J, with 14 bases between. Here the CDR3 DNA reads TGCGCCAGCAGCTTGGTCGGGTATAGGCAGAGCACAGATACGCAGTATTTT. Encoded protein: CASSLVGYRQSTDTQYF.

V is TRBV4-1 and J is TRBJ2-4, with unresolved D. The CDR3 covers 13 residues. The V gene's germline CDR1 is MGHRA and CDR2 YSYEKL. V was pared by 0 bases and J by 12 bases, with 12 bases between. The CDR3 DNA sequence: TGCGCCAGCAGCCAAGATAGAGCCGACCATCAGTACTTC. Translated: CASSQDRADHQYF.

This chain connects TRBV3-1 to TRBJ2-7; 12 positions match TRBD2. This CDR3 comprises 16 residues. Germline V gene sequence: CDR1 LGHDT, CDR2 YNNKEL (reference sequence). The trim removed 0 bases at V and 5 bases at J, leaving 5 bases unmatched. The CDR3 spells CASSQETTSGGHEQYF. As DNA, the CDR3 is TGTGCCAGCAGCCAAGAAACGACTAGCGGGGGCCACGAGCAGTACTTC.

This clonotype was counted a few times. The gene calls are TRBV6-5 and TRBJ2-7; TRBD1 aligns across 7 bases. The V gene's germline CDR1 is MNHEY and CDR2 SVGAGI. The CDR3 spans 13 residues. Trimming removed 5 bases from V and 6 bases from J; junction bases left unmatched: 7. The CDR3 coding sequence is TGTGCCAGCAGTGACGACAGGGTAGGCGAGCAGTACTTC. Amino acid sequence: CASSDDRVGEQYF.

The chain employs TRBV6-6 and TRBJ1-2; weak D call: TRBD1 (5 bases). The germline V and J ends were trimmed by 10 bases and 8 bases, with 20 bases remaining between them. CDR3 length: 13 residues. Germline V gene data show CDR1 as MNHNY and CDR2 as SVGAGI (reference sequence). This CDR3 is CANRSGSTVGYTF. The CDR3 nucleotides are TGTGCCAACAGGTCAGGATCGACAGTAGGCTACACCTTC.

The DNA for the CDR3 is TGCGCCAGCAGTGGGCCGGGGGGGCTGGATTCACCCCTCCACTTT. Its protein product is CASSGPGGLDSPLHF. This chain links TRBV10-2 with TRBJ1-6; D is possibly TRBD1 (6 bases). The CDR3 totals 15 residues. Trimming pared 4 bases from V and 8 bases from J, leaving 15 bases between. Germline CDR1 reads WSHSY; CDR2 reads SAAADI.

CDR3 loop: CASSQDRGGDNLNTEAFF. The CDR3 DNA reads as TGTGCCAGCAGCCAAGATAGAGGAGGGGACAACTTAAACACTGAAGCTTTCTTT. The chain combines TRBV4-2 with TRBJ1-1, with a tentative D call TRBD1 (6 bases). CDR3 length: 18 residues. Germline V gene sequence: CDR1 LGHNA, CDR2 YNFKEQ. Trimming shortened V by 0 bases and J by 2 bases, and 19 bases separated the two germline ends.